These T cell receptor beta chains were read from a single sample in a study of cytomegalovirus exposure and HLA in healthy donors. Repertoires were generated with immunoSEQ multiplex PCR, while TCRdb's copy carries only in-frame clones and drops some. The sample yields roughly 150,000 clones, roughly 77% seen once. Sequenced: PBMCs. Source of these receptors: a man under 40 in good health. CDR3s include the opening cysteine and the closing phenylalanine or tryptophan. The D gene is left open where the match is weak. Size values are once, few and many counts, or a class for expanded clones, and some rows have none.

d_call	clone_size	j_call	v_call	cdr3_nt	cdr3_aa
NA	NA	TRBJ2-1	TRBV19	TGTGCCACCTTAGGACCAGGGTATGAGCAGTTCTTC	CATLGPGYEQFF
TRBD1	NA	TRBJ1-2	TRBV7-8	TGTGCCAGCAGCCAGCCGGACAGGGCTACCGTTGGCTACACCTTC	CASSQPDRATVGYTF
NA	NA	TRBJ1-1	TRBV19	TGTGCCAGTAAGTCTGCGAGAAAAGAAGCTTTCTTT	CASKSARKEAFF
TRBD2	NA	TRBJ2-7	TRBV27	TGTGCCAGCAGTTTGGGCCTAGCGGGGCCCTACGAGCAGTACTTC	CASSLGLAGPYEQYF
TRBD2	NA	TRBJ2-7	TRBV7-8	TGTGCCAGCAGCCCCCGGGGGGGGGCGACCTACGAGCAGTACTTC	CASSPRGGATYEQYF
NA	NA	TRBJ2-6	TRBV9	TGTGCCAGCAGCGAGGGGACTGGGGCCAACGTCCTGACTTTC	CASSEGTGANVLTF
NA	NA	TRBJ1-6	TRBV30	TGTGCCTGGAGTCTACAGGGCGGTTCACCCCTCCACTTT	CAWSLQGGSPLHF
NA	NA	TRBJ2-1	TRBV6-5	TGTGCCAGCAGCATGCTCAGCGACTCCTACAATGAGCAGTTCTTC	CASSMLSDSYNEQFF
NA	NA	TRBJ1-1	TRBV5-6	TGTGCCAGCAGCCGGGAGGGGAGAGCTTTCTTT	CASSREGRAFF
TRBD2	NA	TRBJ2-1	TRBV6-4	TGTGCCAGCCCCCGGGGGCGGGAGGGGGCGAATGAGCAGTTCTTC	CASPRGREGANEQFF
TRBD1	few	TRBJ2-5	TRBV29-1	TGCAGCGTTGAAGGACAGGGGTATCGGTACTTC	CSVEGQGYRYF
NA	NA	TRBJ2-6	TRBV7-9	TGTGCCAGCACCGGAGGGGGAGGGACAGGTTCGTCTGGGGCCAACGTCCTGACTTTC	CASTGGGGTGSSGANVLTF
NA	few	TRBJ2-5	TRBV6-5	TGTGCCAGCAGTTATTTCGGGACCCAGTACTTC	CASSYFGTQYF
NA	NA	TRBJ2-1	TRBV18	TGTGCCAGCTCACCACCCGTCCAGCCGCTAGGGGATGAGCAGTTCTTC	CASSPPVQPLGDEQFF
NA	NA	TRBJ1-6	TRBV29-1	TGCAGCCCCCCCGGGAATTCACCCCTCCACTTT	CSPPGNSPLHF
TRBD1	NA	TRBJ1-1	TRBV11-3	TGTGCCAGCAGCTTTATTCCACAGGGGCTGAAGACTGAAGCTTTCTTT	CASSFIPQGLKTEAFF
NA	few	TRBJ1-5	TRBV9	TGTGCCAGCAGCGGACCGGGGAATCAGCCCCAGCATTTT	CASSGPGNQPQHF
TRBD1	NA	TRBJ1-6	TRBV7-3	TGTGCCAGCAGCCCGACAGGGGGGTTCATATCACCCCTCCACTTT	CASSPTGGFISPLHF
TRBD2	few	TRBJ2-1	TRBV5-1	TGCGCCAGCAGCCTGGGACTAGCGGGAGGGGGGCAGTTCTTC	CASSLGLAGGGQFF
NA	NA	TRBJ2-1	TRBV11-3	TGTGCCAGCAGCCGCCAAAGGGGCGAGCAGTTCTTC	CASSRQRGEQFF
NA	NA	TRBJ2-1	TRBV7-2	TGTGCCAGCAGTCCGACTAGGTTTGAGCAGTTCTTC	CASSPTRFEQFF
TRBD1	NA	TRBJ2-2	TRBV11-1	TGTGCCAGCAGCTTAACAGGGGCAATAACCGGGGAGCTGTTTTTT	CASSLTGAITGELFF
TRBD2	NA	TRBJ2-7	TRBV10-1	TGCGCCACCCAGCGGGACCGCTACGAGCAGTACTTC	CATQRDRYEQYF
TRBD2	few	TRBJ2-7	TRBV27	TGTGCCAGCAGAAGCGGGACCGCGTCCTGGGAGCAGTACTTC	CASRSGTASWEQYF
NA	NA	TRBJ2-3	TRBV10-1	TGCGCCAGCAGTTGGAGGTCCACAGATACGCAGTATTTT	CASSWRSTDTQYF
NA	NA	TRBJ2-1	TRBV7-9	TGTGCCAGCAGCTTTCCTTTAGGGGCCACGGATGAGCAGTTCTTC	CASSFPLGATDEQFF
TRBD1	NA	TRBJ2-7	TRBV30	TGTGCCTGGAGGGAACCGGGACAGGGCCTATCCGGGGCCGAGCAGTGCTTC	CAWREPGQGLSGAEQCF
NA	NA	TRBJ1-5	TRBV4-1	TGCGCCAGCAGCCAAGATATGGGGGGGAGTCAGCCCCAGCATTTT	CASSQDMGGSQPQHF
TRBD1	NA	TRBJ1-3	TRBV19	TGTGCCAGTAGTAGCCCCGGGACAGCCGCCTCTGGAAACACCATATATTTT	CASSSPGTAASGNTIYF
TRBD1	NA	TRBJ2-6	TRBV11-3	TGTGCCAGCAGCCCCCGACAGGGGGTCCGGTTAGCTGGGGCCAACGTCCTGACTTTC	CASSPRQGVRLAGANVLTF
TRBD2	NA	TRBJ2-1	TRBV6-5	TGTGCCAGCAGTCCCCGGACTAGCGGGAGGGAGTTCTTC	CASSPRTSGREFF
TRBD1	once	TRBJ2-7	TRBV23-1	TGCGCCAGCAGTCAATCCTGGACAGGGAACTACGAGCAGTACTTC	CASSQSWTGNYEQYF
NA	NA	TRBJ2-7	TRBV6-6	TGTGCCAGCAGTTCGGGGGGCGCGGGAGCGAACGAGCAGTACTTC	CASSSGGAGANEQYF
NA	once	TRBJ2-7	TRBV11-3	TGTGCCAGCAGCCCCGAAGTGGGAGGCTCCTACGAGCAGTACTTC	CASSPEVGGSYEQYF
NA	NA	TRBJ2-3	TRBV18	TGTGCCAGCTCACCGCCGAGTCTTGGCACAGATACGCAGTATTTT	CASSPPSLGTDTQYF
TRBD2	few	TRBJ2-5	TRBV6-1	TGTGCCAGCAGTGAAGTTGCTAGCGGGGCTGAGACCCAGTACTTC	CASSEVASGAETQYF
NA	NA	TRBJ1-1	TRBV18	TGTGCCAGCTCACCACCGGCAGGCTTGCGTCGGACTGAAGCTTTCTTT	CASSPPAGLRRTEAFF
TRBD2	NA	TRBJ2-7	TRBV11-1	TGTGCCAGCAGCTTAGCGACTAGCGGAACCTACGAGCAGTACTTC	CASSLATSGTYEQYF
TRBD1	once	TRBJ2-7	TRBV10-3	TGTGCCATCGGTGGTGCCGGGACAGTGGTCTACGAGCAGTACTTC	CAIGGAGTVVYEQYF
NA	NA	TRBJ2-3	TRBV11-3	TGTGCCAGCAGCTTAGTCGGGGTCGATACGCAGTATTTT	CASSLVGVDTQYF
NA	NA	TRBJ2-1	TRBV7-8	TGTGCCAGCAGCCCTCATTGGAGCTCCTACAATGAGCAGTTCTTC	CASSPHWSSYNEQFF
NA	NA	TRBJ1-4	TRBV5-1	TGCGCCAGCAGCTTGCTCGGGGGAGTTGAAAAACTGTTTTTT	CASSLLGGVEKLFF
TRBD1	NA	TRBJ1-1	TRBV7-6	TGTGCCAGCAGCTTGGACAGGGGGGGGACTGAAGCTTTCTTT	CASSLDRGGTEAFF
NA	NA	TRBJ2-5	TRBV18	TGTGCCAGCTCACCAAGCAACCAAGAGACCCAGTACTTC	CASSPSNQETQYF
TRBD2	NA	TRBJ2-5	TRBV5-1	TGCGCCAGCAGCTTGATTTCAGGGAGGGCGGAGACCCAGTACTTC	CASSLISGRAETQYF
TRBD2	NA	TRBJ2-7	TRBV7-2	TGTGCCAGCAGCTACCTGGCGGGGGGCTCCTACGAGCAGTACTTC	CASSYLAGGSYEQYF
TRBD1	NA	TRBJ1-1	TRBV5-6	TGTGCCAGCAGCTTGGTGGGGACAGGGGAGAACACTGAAGCTTTCTTT	CASSLVGTGENTEAFF
TRBD2	NA	TRBJ2-7	TRBV5-1	TGCGCCAGCAGCTTGTGGGGGGGGACCGGTTACGAGCAGTACTTC	CASSLWGGTGYEQYF
TRBD1	NA	TRBJ1-2	TRBV27	TGTGCCAGCAGTTCCGTTCCCCGGACAGGGGGCTTCTATGGCTACACCTTC	CASSSVPRTGGFYGYTF
NA	NA	TRBJ2-3	TRBV5-5	TGTGCCAGCAGCCCGCGGGTTAGCAGCACAGATACGCAGTATTTT	CASSPRVSSTDTQYF
NA	NA	TRBJ2-2	TRBV7-9	TGTTCCAGCAGCTTTCTAAGCGTGCGGAGCACCGGGGAGCTGTTTTTT	CSSSFLSVRSTGELFF
TRBD2	NA	TRBJ2-7	TRBV5-4	TGTGCCAGCAGCCCGCGGACTAGCGGGGTATCGGGGGAGCAGTACTTC	CASSPRTSGVSGEQYF
NA	NA	TRBJ2-3	TRBV6-4	TGTGCCAGCAGTGTTAGCGGAGGGGTCACAGATACGCAGTATTTT	CASSVSGGVTDTQYF